This entry describes one TCR beta chain. Cells designated naive CD8 were CD45RO-negative and were positively selected for CCR7, with terminally differentiated effector memory CD45RA+ cells excluded. TCRdb's table, derived via immunoSEQ multiplex PCR, lists solely in-frame clones and lacks some. The data hold approximately 840,000 clones, with about 96% observed a single time. V trimming: 3 bases; J trimming: 6 bases; junction bases outside the gene matches: 15. Germline V gene data show CDR1 as MDHEN and CDR2 as SYDVKM. The CDR3 runs to 18 residues. This sample stems from a study of shared clonotypes between healthy human individuals.

The chain carries TRBV28 and TRBJ2-7; 12 bases match TRBD2. The TCR sequence derives from a man aged 25-45 years in good health. Sequencing input: naive CD8+ T cells sorted from blood. The CDR3 protein is CASSFGVERLAGVREQYF. CDR3 bases: TGTGCCAGCAGTTTCGGGGTTGAAAGACTAGCGGGAGTGCGCGAGCAGTACTTC.